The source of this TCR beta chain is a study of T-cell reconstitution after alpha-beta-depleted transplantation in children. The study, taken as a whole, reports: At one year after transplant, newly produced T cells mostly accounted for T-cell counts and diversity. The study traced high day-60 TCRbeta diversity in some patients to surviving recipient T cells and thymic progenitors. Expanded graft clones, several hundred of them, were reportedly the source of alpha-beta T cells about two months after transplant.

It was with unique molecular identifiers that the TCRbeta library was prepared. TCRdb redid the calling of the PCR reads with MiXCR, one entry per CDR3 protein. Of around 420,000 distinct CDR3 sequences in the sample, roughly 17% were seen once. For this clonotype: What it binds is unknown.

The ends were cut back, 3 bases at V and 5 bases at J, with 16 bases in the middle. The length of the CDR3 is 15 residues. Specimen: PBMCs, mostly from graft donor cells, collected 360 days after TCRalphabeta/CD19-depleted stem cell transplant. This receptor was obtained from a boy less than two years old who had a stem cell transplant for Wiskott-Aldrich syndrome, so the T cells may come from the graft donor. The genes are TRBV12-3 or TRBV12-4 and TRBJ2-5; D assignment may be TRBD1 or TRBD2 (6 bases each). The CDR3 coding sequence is TGTGCCAGCAGTTTGACCCTGGAAGGGGGGGAGACCCAGTACTTC. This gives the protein CASSLTLEGGETQYF.